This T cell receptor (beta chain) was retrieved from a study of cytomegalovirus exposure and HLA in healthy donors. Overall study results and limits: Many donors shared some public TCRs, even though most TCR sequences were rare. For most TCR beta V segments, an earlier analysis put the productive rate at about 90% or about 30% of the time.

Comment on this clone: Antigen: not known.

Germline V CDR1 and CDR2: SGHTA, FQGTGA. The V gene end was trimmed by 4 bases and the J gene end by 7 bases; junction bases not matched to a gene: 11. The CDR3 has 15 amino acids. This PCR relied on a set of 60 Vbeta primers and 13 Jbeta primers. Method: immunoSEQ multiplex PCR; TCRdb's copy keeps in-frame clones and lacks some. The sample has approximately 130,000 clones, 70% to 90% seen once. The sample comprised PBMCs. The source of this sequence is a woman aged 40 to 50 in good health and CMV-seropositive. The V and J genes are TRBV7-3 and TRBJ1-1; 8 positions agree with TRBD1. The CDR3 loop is CASSSSPGGAGEAFF. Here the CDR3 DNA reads TGTGCCAGCAGCTCCAGCCCAGGGGGCGCGGGTGAAGCTTTCTTT.